The next 10 T cell receptor beta chains were all read from a single sample in a study of spatial heterogeneity in lung cancer. TCRdb processed the 5' RACE reads anew with MiXCR; each CDR3 protein has one entry. The sample carries approximately 90,000 distinct CDR3 sequences, around 10% recorded once. Time point here: sample taken at primary tumor resection. In each case, whole RNA from tumor, nontumor lung or frozen PBMC was sequenced unsorted. The source was PBMCs, collected at surgery. The receptors come from a male donor with early-stage non-small cell lung cancer.

The V call is TRBV20-1, the J call TRBJ1-5, with TRBD1 matching over 7 bases. J was trimmed by 0 bases and V by 2 bases; bases with no gene match: 10. Germline V lookup: CDR1 DFQATT, CDR2 SNEGSKA (reference sequence). There are 17 residues in the CDR3. CDR3 sequence (DNA): TGCAGTGCTAGAAAAATGGGACAGCAGTATAGCAATCAGCCCCAGCATTTT. This translates into CSARKMGQQYSNQPQHF.

This clonotype was observed a handful of times. The chain joins TRBV12-3 or TRBV12-4 to TRBJ2-1; 9 nucleotides line up with TRBD1. Trimming cost V 6 bases and J 5 bases; bases outside gene matches: 8. The CDR3 is 15 residues long. The CDR3 sequence: CASSSQGAIDNEQFF. CDR3 sequence (DNA): TGTGCCAGCAGCTCACAGGGGGCGATAGACAATGAGCAGTTCTTC.

This clonotype was seen a handful of times. The chain has TRBV20-1 and TRBJ1-6; 7 nucleotides line up with TRBD1. The CDR3 is 15 residues long. Per the germline V gene, CDR1 is DFQATT and CDR2 is SNEGSKA (reference sequence). The junction had 8 bases not matched to a gene; V was cut back by 4 bases and J by 5 bases. CDR3 sequence: CSATATGKDNSPLHF. DNA of the CDR3: TGCAGTGCTACCGCGACAGGGAAGGATAATTCACCCCTCCACTTT.

Only a few counts were recorded for this clonotype. V usage is TRBV7-9 and J usage is TRBJ1-2; possible D gene TRBD1, 5 bases. There are 14 residues in the CDR3. Trimming cost V 5 bases and J 4 bases, with 14 bases left between them. The germline V gene has CDR1 SEHNR and CDR2 FQNEAQ (reference sequence). Here the CDR3 reads CASSTPGFFYGYTF. In DNA form, the CDR3 reads TGTGCCAGCAGCACCCCAGGGTTTTTCTATGGCTACACCTTC.

This clonotype occurred many times. The genes are TRBV7-3 and TRBJ2-2, with a possible D match to TRBD1 (5 bases). CDR1 is SGHTA, CDR2 FQGTGA, per germline. The CDR3 length is 14 residues. Trimming stripped 6 bases from V and 4 bases from J, with 12 bases between. The CDR3 DNA follows: TGTGCCAGCAGTCTAACAGGCGCCACCGGGGAGCTGTTTTTT. Translated: CASSLTGATGELFF.

This clonotype appeared a few times. This sequence joins TRBV5-1 and TRBJ2-1; TRBD2 is a possible D gene (5 bases). The germline gives CDR1 SGHRS, CDR2 YFSETQ. The CDR3 is 14 amino acids. Trimming cost V 0 bases and J 10 bases, with 14 bases left between them. The CDR3 loop reads CASSLAPGETEQFF. The CDR3 DNA is TGCGCCAGCAGCTTGGCCCCCGGGGAGACAGAGCAGTTCTTC.

This clonotype was seen a handful of times. The V and J genes are TRBV12-3 or TRBV12-4 and TRBJ2-1; D possibly uses TRBD1 or TRBD2 (6 bases each). V shed 1 base and J shed 3 bases, with 22 bases lying between them. The CDR3 loop spans 19 amino acids. This CDR3 reads CASSLDGGPGGFLYNEQFF. Here the CDR3 DNA reads TGTGCCAGCAGTTTAGATGGGGGGCCTGGGGGATTTCTCTACAATGAGCAGTTCTTC.

This clonotype was detected ten times or more. The V and J genes are TRBV5-1 and TRBJ2-1; D unclear. The germline V and J ends were trimmed by 0 bases and 0 bases, with 10 bases remaining between them. Germline lookup yields CDR1 SGHRS and CDR2 YFSETQ. This CDR3 spans 16 amino acids. The CDR3 DNA reads as TGCGCCAGCAGCTTGGAGGCCGGCACCTCCTACAATGAGCAGTTCTTC. Protein product: CASSLEAGTSYNEQFF.

This clonotype was recorded at least ten times. J is TRBJ2-1 and V is TRBV9; D may be TRBD1 (5 bases). Germline CDR1 reads SGDLS; CDR2 reads YYNGEE. CDR3 length: 16 residues. V dropped 0 bases and J dropped 7 bases, with 17 bases sitting between them. The DNA for the CDR3 is TGTGCCAGCAGCGTAGCTACAGGACCCGCTTCGAATGAGCAGTTCTTC. Residues: CASSVATGPASNEQFF.

The chain has TRBV6-5 and TRBJ2-2, with D possibly TRBD2 on 5 matching bases. Germline-derived CDR1 and CDR2 are MNHEY and SVGAGI. CDR3 size: 14 residues. Trimming removed 4 bases at V and 4 bases at J, with 10 bases between. The CDR3 coding sequence is TGTGCCAGCAGTTCCCCTGAGGGCACCGGGGAGCTGTTTTTT. It translates to CASSSPEGTGELFF.